Below, 16 T cell receptor beta chains from the same sample are listed, as sequenced in a study of T-cell memory formation after mild COVID-19. One entry per CDR3 protein results from TCRdb running MiXCR on the 5' RACE reads. This table has over 450,000 distinct CDR3 sequences, 20% appearing once. The specimen was PBMCs or a T cell subset sorted from them (not recorded which). Source of these receptors: an adult woman who had mild COVID-19 (a few samples of this study predate the infection). Cell type and time point are not known.

V is TRBV10-3 and J is TRBJ2-5; TRBD2 agrees at 12 bases. CDR1 is ENHRY, CDR2 SYGVKD, per germline. The V segment lost 3 bases and the J segment 2 bases; nucleotides outside the gene matches: 1. CDR3 length equals 15 residues. CDR3 sequence (DNA): TGTGCCATCAGTGAAGGACTAGCGGGACAAGAGACCCAGTACTTC. It translates to CAISEGLAGQETQYF.

This chain joins TRBV6-5 and TRBJ1-4; weak D call: TRBD1 (6 bases). Deletions cut 2 bases from V and 0 bases from J, with 10 bases between. The length of the CDR3 is 16 residues. The V gene's germline CDR1 is MNHEY and CDR2 SVGAGI. DNA for the CDR3: TGTGCCAGCAGTTACGCCACAGGGACAACTAATGAAAAACTGTTTTTT. Translating it yields CASSYATGTTNEKLFF.

This clonotype was counted only a few times. The chain uses TRBV20-1 and TRBJ1-6, with D perhaps TRBD1 (6 bases). The germline V gene has CDR1 DFQATT and CDR2 SNEGSKA (reference sequence). V lost 5 bases, J lost 10 bases, and 15 bases lay in between. There are 13 residues in the CDR3. The CDR3, as DNA: TGCAGTGCTGATCCGGACAGAAGATCACCCCTCCACTTT. This encodes CSADPDRRSPLHF.

This clonotype showed up many times. This chain uses TRBV30 with TRBJ2-5; perhaps TRBD2 as D (5 bases). V lost 0 bases, J lost 2 bases, and 7 bases lay in between. Germline assignment: CDR1 GTSNPN and CDR2 SVGIG (reference sequence). The CDR3 sequence is 13 residues long. CDR3 loop: CAWSVRGQETQYF. CDR3 DNA sequence: TGTGCCTGGAGTGTACGAGGGCAAGAGACCCAGTACTTC.

Only a few counts were recorded for this clonotype. J is TRBJ2-2 and V is TRBV20-1; 9 bases map to TRBD1. CDR3 length equals 17 residues. Germline V CDR1 and CDR2: DFQATT, SNEGSKA (reference sequence). The ends lost 1 base at V and 0 bases at J; junction bases unmatched: 6. Here the CDR3 DNA reads TGCAGTGCTAGAGGCGCTGGGACAGGGTCGAACACCGGGGAGCTGTTTTTT. Translating gives CSARGAGTGSNTGELFF.

V is TRBV5-4 and J is TRBJ2-7; D unresolved. Germline lookup yields CDR1 SGHNT and CDR2 YYREEE (reference sequence). Trimming took 4 bases from V and 2 from J, leaving 13 bases between them. CDR3 size: 14 residues. The CDR3 spells CASSPEGRAYEQYF. The CDR3 bases are TGTGCCAGCAGCCCCGAAGGTCGTGCCTACGAGCAGTACTTC. Complete variable domain (other parts from reference TRBV5-4 and TRBJ2-7): ETGVTQSPTHLIKTRGQQVTLRCSSQSGHNTVSWYQQALGQGPQFIFQYYREEENGRGNFPPRFSGLQFPNYSSELNVNALELDDSALYLCASSPEGRAYEQYFGPGTRLTVT.

There are a few counts of this clonotype. The rearrangement links TRBV27 to TRBJ1-5; D remains ambiguous. The V end lost 5 bases, the J end lost 1 base, and 12 bases lay between the germline ends. The CDR3 sequence is 15 residues long. CDR1 is MNHEY, CDR2 SMNVEV, per germline (reference sequence). The CDR3 nucleotides are TGTGCCAGCAGTCCCAAAGGGCTAAGCAATCAGCCCCAGCATTTT. The encoded protein is CASSPKGLSNQPQHF.

This clonotype was picked up a small number of times. This chain joins TRBV25-1 and TRBJ1-2; perhaps TRBD1 as D (5 bases). The germline gives CDR1 MGHDK, CDR2 SYGVNS. Trimming left V 1 base short and J 2 bases short, with 8 bases between. This CDR3 region has 14 residues. In DNA form, the CDR3 reads TGTGCCAGCAGTGAATGGGGGGGGAACTATGGCTACACCTTC. Encoded protein: CASSEWGGNYGYTF.

This clonotype was seen a handful of times. The genes are TRBV3-1 and TRBJ2-7; the match to TRBD2 covers 8 bases. This CDR3 region has 15 residues. CDR1 and CDR2 from the germline V gene are LGHDT and YNNKEL (reference sequence). Trimming at V came to 3 bases and at J to 2 bases, leaving 6 bases not matched to a gene. The CDR3 nucleotides are TGTGCCAGCAGCCACTCAGCGGGGGCGCCCTACGAGCAGTACTTC. Its protein product is CASSHSAGAPYEQYF.

There are a few counts of this clonotype. This chain connects TRBV9 to TRBJ2-3; tentatively, D is TRBD1 or TRBD2 (7 bases each). With 4 bases removed from V and 5 bases from J, the gap between germline ends came to 20 bases. This CDR3 region has 16 residues. CDR1 SGDLS and CDR2 YYNGEE come from the germline V gene. The CDR3 sequence is CASSLRGGGSQDTQYF. The CDR3 bases are TGTGCCAGCAGCCTAAGAGGGGGCGGGAGCCAAGATACGCAGTATTTT.

The chain links TRBV10-3 to TRBJ2-7; 7 positions match TRBD2. Germline trimming cut 2 bases from V and 3 bases from J; bases unmatched to any gene: 4. Looked up from germline, CDR1 is ENHRY and CDR2 is SYGVKD. The CDR3 runs 14 residues. This CDR3 reads CAISERLADYEQYF. CDR3 bases: TGTGCCATCAGTGAGAGGCTAGCGGACTACGAGCAGTACTTC.

This clonotype was counted a single time. The chain links TRBV7-9 to TRBJ2-1; 9 bases agree with TRBD2. CDR1 is SEHNR, CDR2 FQNEAQ, per germline (reference sequence). The CDR3 has 15 amino acids. The V gene end was trimmed by 3 bases and the J gene end by 7 bases; junction bases not matched to a gene: 7. CDR3 amino acids: CASSFVLAGRNEQFF. The CDR3 nucleotides read TGTGCCAGCAGCTTCGTCCTAGCGGGAAGAAATGAGCAGTTCTTC.

This clonotype was found a few times. The chain employs TRBV5-6 and TRBJ1-2, with D hard to call. The CDR3 runs 14 residues. Germline CDR1 is SGHDT and CDR2 is YYEEEE. The V and J ends lost 0 bases and 4 bases respectively, with 10 bases between them. The CDR3 DNA reads as TGTGCCAGCAGCTTGGGCGGTCGCGCCTATGGCTACACCTTC. Translation gives CASSLGGRAYGYTF.

This clonotype was picked up a small number of times. This chain connects TRBV12-3 or TRBV12-4 to TRBJ2-6, with D possibly matching TRBD2 (6 bases). CDR3 length: 18 amino acids. The V end lost 6 bases, the J end lost 0 bases, and 18 bases lay between the germline ends. The CDR3 region is CASSLRDSGHSGANVLTF. In nucleotides, the CDR3 is TGTGCCAGCAGCCTCCGGGACTCCGGACACTCTGGGGCCAACGTCCTGACTTTC.

The chain couples TRBV4-1 to TRBJ2-5, with D uncertain. Germline V gene lookup returns CDR1 MGHRA and CDR2 YSYEKL. The CDR3 has 15 residues. The V and J ends lost 4 bases and 4 bases respectively, with 16 bases between them. The CDR3 is CASSLIGATRETQYF. The CDR3 DNA reads as TGCGCCAGCAGCCTTATCGGAGCCACCAGAGAGACCCAGTACTTC.

The CDR3: CASSVYQGGTEAFF. Here the CDR3 DNA reads TGTGCCAGCAGTGTTTATCAGGGTGGCACTGAAGCTTTCTTT. This sequence joins TRBV2 and TRBJ1-1; tentative D call: TRBD1 (5 bases). V lost 4 bases and J lost 4, with 13 bases in between. CDR1 SNHLY and CDR2 FYNNEI come from the germline V gene. This CDR3 has 14 residues.